What follows is one T cell receptor beta chain and its context. Its cognate antigen is unknown. V gave up 3 bases and J gave up 3 bases, with 3 bases separating them. Germline lookup yields CDR1 MGHDK and CDR2 SYGVNS. This CDR3 spans 11 amino acids. Primers for the PCR totalled 60 Vbeta and 13 Jbeta. Produced via immunoSEQ multiplex PCR; TCRdb's table is partial and in-frame only. The sample shows some 130,000 clones, around three quarters of them seen only once. The data originate from a study of cytomegalovirus exposure and HLA in healthy donors. About the research overall: The roughly 100 million unique TCR beta sequences, from about 179 million T cells, were found by an earlier analysis. Study-level points and caveats: In a later analysis, a missense DCLRE1C variant was linked to TCR beta V- and J-gene trimming. Donor immune exposure was known only as CMV serostatus.

Sample: PBMCs. The clonotype was recovered from a young man in good health. V and J are TRBV25-1 and TRBJ2-7; D uncertain. CDR3 DNA sequence: TGTGCCAGCAGTGAGTACTACGAGCAGTACTTC. This translates into CASSEYYEQYF.